The 25 T cell receptor beta chains below come from one sample, sequenced in a study of blood T cell repertoires in COVID-19. This table comes from immunoSEQ multiplex PCR, and its TCRdb copy is limited to in-frame clones, with some not included. The sample holds fewer than 200,000 clones; approximately 84% are singletons and the top ten take about 2.7%. Input material: peripheral blood. The receptors stem from an elderly woman with COVID-19, enrolled during active disease.

The genes are TRBV18 and TRBJ2-7; D gene unclear. The germline V gene encodes CDR1 KGHSH and CDR2 LQKENI. The length of the CDR3 is 14 residues. V lost 2 bases, J lost 2 bases, and 10 bases lay in between. CDR3: CASSPEPAAYEQYF. The DNA of the CDR3 is TGTGCCAGCTCACCAGAGCCTGCGGCCTACGAGCAGTACTTC.

V gene TRBV27 combines with J gene TRBJ2-6, with TRBD1 matching 8 bases. Per the germline V gene, CDR1 is MNHEY and CDR2 is SMNVEV (reference sequence). This CDR3 region has 20 residues. V dropped 0 bases and J dropped 1; count of bases not matched to a gene: 11. The DNA of the CDR3 is TGTGCCAGCAGTTTATCCCTTCCGGCAGGGGGCATTTCTGGGGCCAACGTCCTGACTTTC. Amino acids: CASSLSLPAGGISGANVLTF.

The V gene is TRBV7-3, the J gene TRBJ2-5; D is unclear. The CDR3 sequence is 14 residues long. The V end lost 2 bases, the J end lost 7 bases, and 14 bases lay between the germline ends. Germline assignment: CDR1 SGHTA and CDR2 FQGTGA. The CDR3 region has the DNA TGTGCCAGCAGCTTATACTCGCAAGGCGGGACCCAGTACTTC. Translation: CASSLYSQGGTQYF.

This rearrangement joins TRBV6-4 to TRBJ2-1; 7 bases fit TRBD1. Germline values: CDR1 MRHNA, CDR2 SNTAGT. Trimming cost V 5 bases and J 2 bases; bases outside gene matches: 6. This CDR3 is built from 15 residues. CDR3 bases: TGTGCCAGCAGTTTACAGGGGACCACCTACAATGAGCAGTTCTTC. The encoded protein is CASSLQGTTYNEQFF.

The chain is built from TRBV7-3 and TRBJ2-7; 7 bases are shared with TRBD2. This CDR3 has 14 amino acids. The V gene end was trimmed by 5 bases and the J gene end by 2 bases; junction bases not matched to a gene: 6. The germline V gene encodes CDR1 SGHTA and CDR2 FQGTGA. As DNA, the CDR3 is TGTGCCAGCAGCCCGCTAGCGGCCACCTACGAGCAGTACTTC. Encoded protein: CASSPLAATYEQYF.

This rearrangement joins TRBV11-2 to TRBJ2-5; 9 nucleotides agree with TRBD2. Germline loops: CDR1 SGHAT, CDR2 FQNNGV. The V and J ends lost 0 bases and 4 bases, in that order; junction bases with no gene match: 3. The CDR3 runs 15 residues. CDR3 region: CASSLEGLAGETQYF. The CDR3 DNA reads TGTGCCAGCAGCTTAGAGGGACTAGCAGGAGAGACCCAGTACTTC.

The gene calls are TRBV7-2 and TRBJ2-2; D remains unclear. Germline CDR1 SGHTA, CDR2 FQGNSA. The CDR3 totals 13 residues. Trimming left V 5 bases short and J 8 bases short, with 12 bases between. CDR3 residues: CASSLSVGGELFF. The CDR3 DNA sequence: TGTGCCAGCAGCCTAAGCGTCGGAGGGGAGCTGTTTTTT.

The rearrangement uses TRBV12-3 or TRBV12-4 and TRBJ2-7, with a tentative D call TRBD2 (6 bases). CDR3 size: 12 residues. V was cut by 1 base and J by 9 bases, with 10 bases left in between. CDR3 DNA: TGTGCCAGCAGTTTAGGGAGGGTGGTGCAGTACTTC. Amino acids: CASSLGRVVQYF.

The rearrangement links TRBV28 to TRBJ2-1; weak D call: TRBD1 (8 bases). The V gene lost 6 bases and the J gene lost 4 bases, with 16 bases spanning the gap. Germline lookup yields CDR1 MDHEN and CDR2 SYDVKM. CDR3 length: 15 amino acids. The CDR3 protein is CASRVQGGGYNEQFF. The CDR3 region has the DNA TGTGCCAGCAGGGTACAGGGGGGGGGATACAATGAGCAGTTCTTC.

The chain links TRBV11-2 to TRBJ2-2; 9 bases map to TRBD1. J was trimmed by 1 base and V by 2 bases; bases with no gene match: 2. Germline V gene sequence: CDR1 SGHAT, CDR2 FQNNGV. The CDR3 covers 16 residues. The CDR3 bases are TGTGCCAGCAGCTTACTGGGACAGGGGAACACCGGGGAGCTGTTTTTT. As protein: CASSLLGQGNTGELFF.

The gene calls are TRBV28 and TRBJ1-2; D gene uncertain. This CDR3 is 12 amino acids long. Germline values: CDR1 MDHEN, CDR2 SYDVKM. Trimming cost V 6 bases and J 2 bases, with 7 bases left between them. CDR3 DNA: TGTGCCAGCAGCACTCCGAACTATGGCTACACCTTC. Translation gives CASSTPNYGYTF.

V usage is TRBV20-1 and J usage is TRBJ2-1; no definite D call. CDR1 is DFQATT, CDR2 SNEGSKA, per germline (reference sequence). Trimming removed 3 bases from V and 13 bases from J, with 16 bases in between. There are 12 residues in the CDR3. The chain's CDR3 is CSASPSRLRQFF. As DNA, the CDR3 is TGCAGTGCTAGTCCAAGTCGCCTTAGACAGTTCTTC.

The rearrangement joins TRBV18 to TRBJ2-7, with 9 bases identical to TRBD1. CDR1 is KGHSH, CDR2 LQKENI, per germline. V lost 2 bases to trimming and J lost 6 bases; unmatched junction nucleotides: 5. The CDR3 is 14 residues long. CDR3 DNA sequence: TGTGCCAGCTCACCAAGCTGGACAGGGGTCGAGCAGTACTTC. This codes for CASSPSWTGVEQYF. Complete variable domain (other parts from reference TRBV18 and TRBJ2-7): NAGVMQNPRHLVRRRGQEARLRCSPMKGHSHVYWYRQLPEEGLKFMVYLQKENIIDESGMPKERFSAEFPKEGPSILRIQQVVRGDSAAYFCASSPSWTGVEQYFGPGTRLTVT.

This clone was counted once. The rearrangement joins TRBV19 to TRBJ2-7; TRBD1 matches at 8 bases. The germline gives CDR1 LNHDA, CDR2 SQIVND (reference sequence). The trim removed 5 bases at V and 4 bases at J, leaving 10 bases unmatched. The CDR3 is 15 amino acids. The CDR3 protein is CASSFTRTGSYEQYF. CDR3 DNA sequence: TGTGCCAGTAGTTTCACCCGGACAGGGTCTTACGAGCAGTACTTC.

A single count supports this clone. J is TRBJ2-7 and V is TRBV18; D is possibly TRBD2 (5 bases). The germline V gene encodes CDR1 KGHSH and CDR2 LQKENI. The V end was cut by 3 bases, the J end by 5 bases, with 14 bases between. The CDR3 is 14 amino acids. The CDR3 DNA is TGTGCCAGCTCACCCCTGGGAGCTCAAAACGAGCAGTACTTC. Protein product: CASSPLGAQNEQYF.

Concerning this clone itself: Other DNA variants within this sample encode the same CDR3. The V gene is TRBV2, the J gene TRBJ1-5, with 8 positions matching TRBD1. This CDR3 has 13 amino acids. CDR1 and CDR2 from the germline V gene are SNHLY and FYNNEI. J lost 3 bases, V lost 6 bases, and 1 base had no gene match. CDR3 residues: CASRDRDNQPQHF. CDR3 DNA sequence: TGTGCCAGCAGGGACAGGGACAATCAGCCCCAGCATTTT.

The chain employs TRBV27 and TRBJ1-2; D remains unclear. Looked up from germline, CDR1 is MNHEY and CDR2 is SMNVEV (reference sequence). V lost 4 bases to trimming and J lost 0 bases, with 9 bases between them. This CDR3 is built from 14 residues. The CDR3 protein is CASSSAGTNYGYTF. The CDR3 DNA reads as TGTGCCAGCAGTTCGGCCGGGACTAACTATGGCTACACCTTC.

The rearrangement links TRBV6-2 or TRBV6-3 to TRBJ1-5, with D perhaps TRBD1 (5 bases). Trimming took off 2 bases at V and 6 bases at J, with 17 bases between the two ends. Germline CDR1 and CDR2: MNHEY and SVGEGT. The CDR3 contains 16 residues. The CDR3 is CASSYRRGETVQPQHF. The DNA of the CDR3 is TGTGCCAGCAGTTACCGCCGGGGGGAAACGGTTCAGCCCCAGCATTTT.

The rearrangement links TRBV6-5 to TRBJ2-7, with D possibly being TRBD2 (6 bases). CDR3 length: 14 amino acids. V lost 6 bases to trimming and J lost 2 bases, with 14 bases between them. CDR1 is MNHEY, CDR2 SVGAGI, per germline. The CDR3 coding sequence is TGTGCCAGCAGGCCTACTAGCACTCCCTACGAGCAGTACTTC. Translated: CASRPTSTPYEQYF.

This clone was seen only a few times. The chain employs TRBV13 and TRBJ1-2; D gene unclear. The CDR3 is 13 residues long. The germline V and J ends were trimmed by 5 bases and 4 bases, with 11 bases remaining between them. CDR1 is PRHDT, CDR2 FYEKMQ, per germline (reference sequence). This CDR3 reads CASSLPGSYGYTF. Here the CDR3 DNA reads TGTGCCAGCAGCCTCCCGGGTAGCTATGGCTACACCTTC. Based on the CDR3 plus reference TRBV13 and TRBJ1-2, the full variable domain is AAGVIQSPRHLIKEKRETATLKCYPIPRHDTVYWYQQGPGQDPQFLISFYEKMQSDKGSIPDRFSAQQFSDYHSELNMSSLELGDSALYFCASSLPGSYGYTFGSGTRLTVV.

The chain couples TRBV10-1 to TRBJ2-1; tentative D call: TRBD2 (5 bases). Trimming stripped 0 bases from V and 8 bases from J, with 14 bases between. CDR3 length equals 15 residues. Germline CDR1 is WNHNN and CDR2 is SYGVQD (reference sequence). CDR3 bases: TGCGCCAGCAGTGAGTCTGGGAGAAAACGCGATGAGCAGTTCTTC. It is translated as CASSESGRKRDEQFF.

This clone showed up just once. The rearrangement uses TRBV19 and TRBJ2-2, with 10 bases fitting TRBD2. The CDR3 is made up of 15 amino acids. Trimming removed 11 bases from V and 9 bases from J; junction bases left unmatched: 15. Germline V lookup: CDR1 LNHDA, CDR2 SQIVND (reference sequence). The CDR3 loop is CAVSPAGGNIRELFF. In DNA, the CDR3 is TGTGCCGTTTCCCCAGCGGGAGGGAATATAAGGGAGCTGTTTTTT.

The count of this clone is one. V gene TRBV21-1 combines with J gene TRBJ1-1; the table's D call TRBD1 went unverified against the DNA. TRBV21-1 is a known pseudogene. The CDR3 is made up of 15 amino acids. CDR3 sequence reads: CASSPRDRVATEAFF. In DNA, the CDR3 is TGTGCCAGCAGCCCCCGGGACAGGGTTGCCACTGAAGCTTTCTTT.

This chain uses TRBV20-1 with TRBJ1-1; TRBD1 agrees at 8 bases. This CDR3 has 11 amino acids. Germline V gene sequence: CDR1 DFQATT, CDR2 SNEGSKA (reference sequence). The CDR3: CTPDRATEAFF. The CDR3 region has the DNA TGCACCCCGGACAGGGCCACTGAAGCTTTCTTT.

V is TRBV30 and J is TRBJ2-4; a weak D match, TRBD1 (5 bases). The CDR3 runs to 14 residues. The V gene lost 0 bases and the J gene lost 0 bases, with 6 bases spanning the gap. Germline V CDR1 and CDR2: GTSNPN, SVGIG (reference sequence). In nucleotides, the CDR3 is TGTGCCTGGAGTGTTGGGGCAGCCAAAAACATTCAGTACTTC. It translates to CAWSVGAAKNIQYF.